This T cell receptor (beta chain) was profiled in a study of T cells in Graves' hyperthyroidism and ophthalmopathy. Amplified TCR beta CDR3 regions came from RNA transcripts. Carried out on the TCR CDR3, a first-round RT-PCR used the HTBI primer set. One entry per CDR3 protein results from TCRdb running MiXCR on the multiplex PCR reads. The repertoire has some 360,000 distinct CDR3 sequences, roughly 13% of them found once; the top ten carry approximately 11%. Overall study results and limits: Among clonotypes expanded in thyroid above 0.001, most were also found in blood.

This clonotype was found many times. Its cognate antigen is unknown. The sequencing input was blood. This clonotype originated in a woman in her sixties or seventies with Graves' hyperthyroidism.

The CDR3 sequence: CASNPGGGTKNIQYF. CDR3 nucleotides: TGTGCCAGCAACCCGGGGGGAGGGACCAAAAACATTCAGTACTTC. The rearrangement joins TRBV28 to TRBJ2-4; 7 bases align to TRBD2. This CDR3 has 15 amino acids. Germline CDR1 reads MDHEN; CDR2 reads SYDVKM. V lost 7 bases to trimming and J lost 2 bases; unmatched junction nucleotides: 8.